This TCR delta chain was recovered during a study of gamma-delta T cells after stem cell transplantation. The CDR3 runs 19 residues. Germline values: CDR1 TSWWSYY, CDR2 QGS. Trimming removed 3 bases from V and 0 bases from J; junction bases left unmatched: 15. TCRdb re-called the RT-PCR reads via CATT. Counted here are thousands of delta-chain clones, approximately 22% occurring once; the ten biggest clones make up about 29%. A few counts support this clone. Given a far larger clone just one base away, this is likely a sequencing read error. The sequence derives from a human donor. It is not recorded whose cells these are; they may come from a transplant donor. Sequencing was carried out using gamma-delta T cells. This chain joins TRDV1 and TRDJ1; 8 nucleotides match TRDD3. For the CDR3, the DNA is TGTGCTCTTGGGGATCTCCCCCATACTGGGGGTCCGTACACCGATAAACTCATCTTT. It codes for CALGDLPHTGGPYTDKLIF.